This T cell receptor (beta chain) came from a study of CD4 and CD8 cells across lung adenocarcinoma regions. TCRdb used MiXCR to reprocess the PCR reads, holding one entry per CDR3 protein. This sample yields some 12,000 distinct CDR3 sequences, of which more than 45% are seen a single time; roughly 25% belongs to the top ten. Concerning this clonotype itself: One end of the junction is discordant with germline, which a read error may explain.

The V gene's germline CDR1 is MNHNS and CDR2 SASEGT. This CDR3 has 15 residues. Donors had localized lung adenocarcinoma, a non-small cell lung cancer. Sequenced material: CD8+ T cells from the margin of a lung tumor. The chain couples TRBV6-1 to TRBJ2-3; D might be TRBD2 (6 bases). This TCR derives from a female donor with lung adenocarcinoma. The CD4 and CD8 labels of this study may be unreliable. CDR3 sequence (DNA): TGTGCCGGGAGTAGGGGAGCGGGTAGCAAAGATACCCAGTATTTT. This codes for CAGSRGAGSKDTQYF.